The following is a TCR beta chain sequence with its context. Its antigen is unidentified. Treatment of the sample: some 20 received Ad26.COV2.S at low or high dose, single or two shots; roughly five received placebo; per-sample allocation not given. Repertoires come from day 63 after the first vaccine or placebo injection. Built on an Ad26 vector, the vaccine expressed Wuhan-strain SARS-CoV-2 spike. The assay was immunoSEQ multiplex PCR, and TCRdb's table has in-frame clones only and misses some. The sample lists over 250,000 clones, more than 70% occurring once. The data were obtained in a study of Ad26.COV2.S vaccination and SARS-CoV-2 variants. Overall study: Doses of Ad26.COV2.S were injected into muscle once or twice, 56 days apart. Findings and limits, study-wide: Similar non-spike TCR breadth was observed in recipients of vaccine and of placebo. While placebo recipients had lower spike-specific TCR breadth, vaccine recipients had more.

This sample comprised peripheral blood, obtained in a trial of Ad26.COV2.S vaccine versus placebo. The source is a person aged 18-60 years who received the Ad26.COV2.S COVID-19 vaccine or a placebo.

This CDR3 reads CARVGQGRADTQYF. In DNA form, the CDR3 reads TGTGCCAGGGTAGGTCAGGGCCGAGCAGATACGCAGTATTTT. The V and J genes are TRBV11-3 and TRBJ2-3; D might be TRBD1 (5 bases). V was trimmed by 9 bases and J by 4 bases, leaving 17 bases between them. CDR3 length: 14 residues. The V gene's germline CDR1 is SGHNT and CDR2 YENEEA.